The 32 T cell receptor beta chains given below trace back to one sample, sequenced in a study of T-cell reconstitution after alpha-beta-depleted transplantation in children. This sample's TCRbeta library carried unique molecular identifier barcodes. TCRdb independently ran MiXCR on the PCR reads; one entry per CDR3 protein. The sample carries approximately 630,000 distinct CDR3 sequences, about an eighth recorded once. The source material was PBMCs, sampled before TCRalphabeta/CD19-depleted stem cell transplant. The receptors derive from a girl aged 2-10 years with congenital amegakaryocytic thrombocytopenia, due to receive a stem cell transplant.

This clonotype was observed many times. The rearrangement joins TRBV20-1 to TRBJ2-4; 7 nucleotides align to TRBD1. Germline assignment: CDR1 DFQATT and CDR2 SNEGSKA (reference sequence). The CDR3 sequence is 13 residues long. J gave up 5 bases and V 5 bases, and 6 bases lay outside the gene matches. In DNA form, the CDR3 reads TGCAGTGCTCTGACAGGGACGGAAAACATTCAGTACTTC. This gives the protein CSALTGTENIQYF.

The J gene is TRBJ2-3, the V gene TRBV20-1; D remains unclear. V was shortened by 5 bases and J by 6 bases, with 24 bases between the two germline ends. Looked up from germline, CDR1 is DFQATT and CDR2 is SNEGSKA (reference sequence). This CDR3 is built from 16 residues. Written as DNA, the CDR3 is TGCAGTGCTCAGACTTCGGCCCCTTTGATGGGCGATACGCAGTATTTT. Its protein product is CSAQTSAPLMGDTQYF.

This clonotype was recorded many times. This sequence joins TRBV18 and TRBJ2-2; D is uncertain. V lost 3 bases to trimming and J lost 4 bases, with 6 bases between them. Germline lookup yields CDR1 KGHSH and CDR2 LQKENI. The CDR3 extends over 13 amino acids. The CDR3 nucleotides read TGTGCCAGCTCACCGGCGCTCACCGGGGAGCTGTTTTTT. Its protein product is CASSPALTGELFF.

Worth noting for this clonotype: A read error may be the cause here, since a much bigger clone is one base away. CDR3 protein: CASSPERAAKNIQSF. The DNA for the CDR3 is TGTGCCAGCAGCCCTGAAAGAGCGGCCAAAAACATTCAGTCCTTC. The chain is built from TRBV7-8 and TRBJ2-4, with D tentatively TRBD2 (5 bases). This CDR3 region has 15 residues. The germline gives CDR1 SGHVS, CDR2 FQNEAQ.

As concerns this clonotype: At one end the junction does not follow the germline gene, possibly because of a read error. This chain joins TRBV3-1 and TRBJ2-3; D is uncertain. Per the germline V gene, CDR1 is LGHDT and CDR2 is YNNKEL (reference sequence). This CDR3 is built from 13 residues. CDR3 sequence (DNA): TGTGTCAGCAGCCAAGTGCCTATAGATATGCAGTATTTT. It translates to CVSSQVPIDMQYF.

This clonotype was seen more than once but under ten times. The chain combines TRBV7-9 with TRBJ2-1; 7 bases match TRBD2. The CDR3 has 17 amino acids. With 5 bases clipped from V and 0 bases from J, the junction kept 10 bases outside the gene matches. Germline V CDR1 and CDR2: SEHNR, FQNEAQ (reference sequence). The CDR3 sequence: CASSPPELAYSYNEQFF. Here the CDR3 DNA reads TGTGCCAGCAGCCCACCCGAACTAGCGTACTCCTACAATGAGCAGTTCTTC.

The rearrangement uses TRBV20-1 and TRBJ2-1; D perhaps matches TRBD1 (5 bases). This CDR3 is built from 16 residues. Trimming left V 3 bases short and J 5 bases short, with 20 bases between. Per germline, CDR1 DFQATT and CDR2 SNEGSKA (reference sequence). Here the CDR3 DNA reads TGCAGTGCTAGCGCCGCAGGGCTTAGCCCCCACAATGAGCAGTTCTTC. It is translated as CSASAAGLSPHNEQFF.

This clonotype showed up many times. This rearrangement joins TRBV5-1 to TRBJ2-2; no clear D. This CDR3 spans 14 amino acids. Per the germline V gene, CDR1 is SGHRS and CDR2 is YFSETQ. V dropped 0 bases and J dropped 3 bases, with 6 bases sitting between them. This CDR3 reads CASSLGLDTGELFF. CDR3 nucleotides: TGCGCCAGCAGCTTGGGACTGGACACCGGGGAGCTGTTTTTT.

This chain connects TRBV11-2 to TRBJ2-2; D not certain. Deletions cut 5 bases from V and 5 bases from J, with 9 bases between. Germline CDR1 reads SGHAT; CDR2 reads FQNNGV. The CDR3 is made up of 13 amino acids. The CDR3 DNA reads TGTGCCAGCAGCCCCGACCCTACCGGGGAGCTGTTTTTT. Amino acid sequence: CASSPDPTGELFF.

This clonotype occurred a few times. The genes are TRBV5-6 and TRBJ1-5, with D unclear. With 2 bases removed from V and 3 bases from J, the gap between germline ends came to 6 bases. There are 13 residues in the CDR3. The germline V gene has CDR1 SGHDT and CDR2 YYEEEE. In DNA, the CDR3 is TGTGCCAGCAGCTTTGGAACCAATCAGCCCCAGCATTTT. Its translation is CASSFGTNQPQHF.

This chain joins TRBV5-1 and TRBJ2-2, with 11 bases matching TRBD2. The CDR3 has 16 residues. Trimming removed 4 bases from V and 4 bases from J; junction bases left unmatched: 6. The germline V gene has CDR1 SGHRS and CDR2 YFSETQ. CDR3 sequence (DNA): TGCGCCAGCAGCCTGAGACTAGCGGGACCCACCGGGGAGCTGTTTTTT. Protein product: CASSLRLAGPTGELFF.

The chain combines TRBV11-2 with TRBJ2-2; TRBD2 matches 13 bases. CDR1 is SGHAT and CDR2 is FQNNGV in the germline V gene. The length of the CDR3 is 19 residues. The V segment lost 8 bases and the J segment 6 bases; nucleotides outside the gene matches: 18. The CDR3 DNA reads TGTGCCAGCTGTCCCCAGCTACTAGCGGGAGGGCCCGGCCCCGGGGAGCTGTTTTTT. Translated: CASCPQLLAGGPGPGELFF.

This clonotype was recorded a few times. The chain uses TRBV4-1 and TRBJ2-7, with 11 nucleotides matching TRBD2. CDR1 and CDR2 from the germline V gene are MGHRA and YSYEKL. J was trimmed by 3 bases and V by 0 bases; bases with no gene match: 4. The CDR3 length is 16 residues. The CDR3 spells CASSQDHGLAGYEQYF. The DNA for the CDR3 is TGCGCCAGCAGCCAAGATCACGGACTAGCGGGCTACGAGCAGTACTTC.

At least ten counts were recorded for this clonotype. The chain employs TRBV20-1 and TRBJ2-1; D gene ambiguous. V lost 0 bases, J lost 6 bases, and 6 bases lay in between. CDR3 size: 12 residues. CDR1 DFQATT and CDR2 SNEGSKA come from the germline V gene (reference sequence). The DNA of the CDR3 is TGCAGTGCTAGAGAGCCGGTCAATGAGCAGTTCTTC. Translating it yields CSAREPVNEQFF.

A word on this clonotype: A much larger clonotype is one base distant, so this may be a read error. The chain combines TRBV5-1 with TRBJ1-4, with TRBD1 as a possible D gene (5 bases). CDR3 length: 14 residues. Trimming took 3 bases from V and 6 from J, leaving 12 bases between them. The germline gives CDR1 SGHRS, CDR2 YFSETQ. CDR3 DNA sequence: TGCGCCAGCAGCTCCCGGGACGTGGATGAAAAACTGTTTTTT. Its protein is CASSSRDVDEKLFF. Variable domain in full (rest from reference TRBV5-1 and TRBJ1-4): KAGVTQTPRYLIKTRGQQVTLSCSPISGHRSVSWYQQTPGQGLQFLFEYFSETQRNKGNFPGRFSGRQFSNSRSEMNVSTLELGDSALYLCASSSRDVDEKLFFGSGTQLSVL.

The chain joins TRBV19 to TRBJ2-2; TRBD2 aligns across 12 bases. The CDR3 length is 15 residues. CDR1 and CDR2 from the germline V gene are LNHDA and SQIVND (reference sequence). The junction had 9 bases not matched to a gene; V was cut back by 9 bases and J by 7 bases. The CDR3 DNA reads TGTGCCAGCGGAACTAGCGGGAGGCTTGGCGGGGAGCTGTTTTTT. Translating it yields CASGTSGRLGGELFF.

The rearrangement links TRBV3-1 to TRBJ2-3, with TRBD2 as a possible D gene (5 bases). Per germline, CDR1 LGHDT and CDR2 YNNKEL (reference sequence). The CDR3 extends over 17 amino acids. Trimming took off 4 bases at V and 0 bases at J, with 17 bases between the two ends. Written as DNA, the CDR3 is TGTGCCAGCAGCCGAGGGAAATTCCTCCTAAGCACAGATACGCAGTATTTT. Amino acid sequence: CASSRGKFLLSTDTQYF.

This clonotype was detected ten times or more. The chain carries TRBV7-9 and TRBJ2-7, with D uncertain. The CDR3 spans 12 residues. Germline CDR1 reads SEHNR; CDR2 reads FQNEAQ (reference sequence). V lost 2 bases and J lost 3, with 5 bases in between. The DNA for the CDR3 is TGTGCCAGCAGCTTATCGGGCTACGAGCAGTACTTC. Translating it yields CASSLSGYEQYF. Looking up the rest from reference TRBV7-9 and TRBJ2-7 gives the full variable domain: DTGVSQNPRHKITKRGQNVTFRCDPISEHNRLYWYRQTLGQGPEFLTYFQNEAQLEKSRLLSDRFSAERPKGSFSTLEIQRTEQGDSAMYLCASSLSGYEQYFGPGTRLTVT.

In this sample, this clonotype turned up many times. The J gene is TRBJ2-1, the V gene TRBV10-3, with TRBD2 identical over 14 bases. V was clipped by 4 bases and J by 5 bases; unmatched bases: 4. Germline-derived CDR1 and CDR2 are ENHRY and SYGVKD. CDR3 size: 16 residues. CDR3 coding DNA: TGTGCCATCAGTGGCCGACTAGCGGGAGGGGACAATGAGCAGTTCTTC. It specifies CAISGRLAGGDNEQFF.

This clonotype was seen many times. The V and J genes are TRBV20-1 and TRBJ1-2; tentatively, D is TRBD1 (5 bases). Between the trimmed V and J ends, which lost 5 bases and 8 bases, there was a span of 15 bases. Germline CDR1 is DFQATT and CDR2 is SNEGSKA (reference sequence). The CDR3 runs to 12 residues. The CDR3 bases are TGCAGTGCTGGAGTAATAGGACACGGCTACACCTTC. Encoded protein: CSAGVIGHGYTF.

Many counts were recorded for this clonotype. V gene TRBV29-1 combines with J gene TRBJ2-3; TRBD1 agrees at 10 bases. This CDR3 is 15 amino acids long. J gave up 2 bases and V 6 bases, and 8 bases lay outside the gene matches. The V gene's germline CDR1 is SQVTM and CDR2 ANQGSEA. The CDR3: CSVEGTGAYTDTQYF. In DNA form, the CDR3 reads TGCAGCGTAGAGGGGACAGGGGCCTACACAGATACGCAGTATTTT.

V usage is TRBV5-1 and J usage is TRBJ2-3, with 7 positions matching TRBD2. With 0 bases clipped from V and 0 bases from J, the junction kept 10 bases outside the gene matches. This CDR3 spans 18 amino acids. Germline V gives CDR1 SGHRS, CDR2 YFSETQ. CDR3 coding DNA: TGCGCCAGCAGCTTGGGGGCCCCACTAGCGCCTAGCACAGATACGCAGTATTTT. Its protein product is CASSLGAPLAPSTDTQYF.

This clonotype was counted a few times. This rearrangement joins TRBV4-2 to TRBJ2-6, with D possibly being TRBD1 (6 bases). The CDR3 length is 17 residues. CDR1 LGHNA and CDR2 YNFKEQ come from the germline V gene. The V and J ends lost 4 bases and 1 base respectively, with 14 bases between them. CDR3 bases: TGTGCCAGCAGCCCGCCTACAGGGAAATCTGGGGCCAACGTCCTGACTTTC. Encoded protein: CASSPPTGKSGANVLTF.

The chain uses TRBV27 and TRBJ2-7, with 11 bases aligning to TRBD1. CDR3 length: 15 residues. With 7 bases clipped from V and 6 bases from J, the junction kept 11 bases outside the gene matches. Germline CDR1 MNHEY, CDR2 SMNVEV (reference sequence). This CDR3 reads CASKRTGGALFEQYF. CDR3 in DNA: TGTGCCAGCAAGCGGACAGGGGGCGCCTTGTTCGAGCAGTACTTC.

The chain employs TRBV30 and TRBJ2-5; unclear D gene. The germline V gene encodes CDR1 GTSNPN and CDR2 SVGIG (reference sequence). This CDR3 has 11 residues. Trimming stripped 1 base from V and 5 bases from J, with 5 bases between. CDR3: CAWSESETQYF. DNA for the CDR3: TGTGCCTGGAGTGAATCCGAGACCCAGTACTTC.

The sample holds many counts of this clonotype. The genes are TRBV20-1 and TRBJ2-7, with TRBD2 as a possible D gene (5 bases). The CDR3 is 13 amino acids. V was shortened by 4 bases and J by 5 bases, with 15 bases between the two germline ends. Germline CDR1 DFQATT, CDR2 SNEGSKA (reference sequence). The CDR3 DNA follows: TGCAGTGCTACCCGGGATGGGTTCCACGAGCAGTACTTC. Its protein product is CSATRDGFHEQYF.

This clonotype was found many times. The chain joins TRBV5-1 to TRBJ2-3; TRBD2 matches at 10 bases. The CDR3 has 14 amino acids. Germline trimming cut 5 bases from V and 3 bases from J; bases unmatched to any gene: 3. Germline V gene sequence: CDR1 SGHRS, CDR2 YFSETQ. DNA for the CDR3: TGCGCCAGCAGAACTAGCGGGATAACAGATACGCAGTATTTT. Amino acid sequence: CASRTSGITDTQYF.

In its sample, this clonotype was seen many times. The V and J genes are TRBV12-3 or TRBV12-4 and TRBJ2-3; no firm D call. This CDR3 comprises 11 residues. Trimming left V 6 bases short and J 3 bases short, with 4 bases between. Written as DNA, the CDR3 is TGTGCCAGCAGAAAGACAGATACGCAGTATTTT. Protein product: CASRKTDTQYF.

This rearrangement joins TRBV18 to TRBJ1-1, with D unclear. The length of the CDR3 is 14 residues. V was trimmed by 2 bases and J by 1 base, leaving 8 bases between them. Germline V CDR1 and CDR2: KGHSH, LQKENI. The CDR3 protein is CASSPSVGNTEAFF. Written as DNA, the CDR3 is TGTGCCAGCTCACCAAGCGTAGGGAACACTGAAGCTTTCTTT.

As to this clonotype: Mismatch with germline at one junction end may stem from a read error. This rearrangement joins TRBV11-2 to TRBJ2-7, with D maybe TRBD2 (5 bases). The CDR3 totals 14 residues. CDR1 and CDR2 (germline): SGHAT, FQNNGV. The CDR3 region has the DNA TGTGCCAGCAGCTTAACTTCGGGAACCTACGAGCAGCACTTC. Translation: CASSLTSGTYEQHF.

This clonotype was counted only a few times. This sequence joins TRBV12-3 or TRBV12-4 and TRBJ2-2; TRBD2 matches at 9 bases. The J segment lost 7 bases and the V segment lost 2 bases, leaving 8 bases of the junction unmatched. This CDR3 contains 16 residues. CDR3 sequence reads: CASSLFAGGIGGELFF. The CDR3 region has the DNA TGTGCCAGCAGTTTATTTGCGGGAGGGATAGGCGGGGAGCTGTTTTTT.

This clonotype was picked up many times. The V gene is TRBV20-1, the J gene TRBJ1-6; the match to TRBD1 covers 8 bases. This CDR3 is built from 17 residues. V shed 0 bases and J 5 bases; nucleotides not matched to a gene: 9. Germline loops: CDR1 DFQATT, CDR2 SNEGSKA (reference sequence). Written as DNA, the CDR3 is TGCAGTGCTAGAGATTTAGGACAGGGTGCCGATAATTCACCCCTCCACTTT. It encodes CSARDLGQGADNSPLHF.